This T cell receptor beta chain was recorded in a study of cytomegalovirus exposure and HLA in healthy donors. The donors were members of the validation cohort, which comprised about 130 subjects and was separate from the first cohort of about 700 subjects. Here immunoSEQ multiplex PCR was the method, and the copy in TCRdb shows in-frame clones only, minus some. The table lists about 180,000 clones, approximately 89% of them singletons. The TCR comes from a man between 18 and 29 years old in good health and CMV-seropositive. Specimen: PBMCs.

The CDR3 DNA is TGTGCCAGCAGTACTCGGGGGGCGCAAAACTATGGCTACACCTTC. It codes for CASSTRGAQNYGYTF. The V call is TRBV6-6, the J call TRBJ1-2, with D possibly TRBD1 on 6 matching bases. The CDR3 runs 15 residues. Germline CDR1 and CDR2: MNHNY and SVGAGI (reference sequence). Trimming shortened V by 5 bases and J by 2 bases, and 15 bases separated the two germline ends.